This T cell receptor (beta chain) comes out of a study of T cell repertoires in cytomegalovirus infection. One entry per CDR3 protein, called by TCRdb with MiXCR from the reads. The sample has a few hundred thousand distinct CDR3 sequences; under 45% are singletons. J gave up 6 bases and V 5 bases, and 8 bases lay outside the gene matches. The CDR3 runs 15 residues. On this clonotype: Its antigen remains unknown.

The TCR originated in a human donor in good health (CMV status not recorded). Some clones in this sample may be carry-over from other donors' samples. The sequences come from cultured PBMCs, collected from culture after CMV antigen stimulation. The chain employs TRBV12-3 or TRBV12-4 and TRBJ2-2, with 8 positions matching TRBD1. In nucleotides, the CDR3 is TGTGCCAGCAGTCCCGACAGGGGTCGGGCCGGGGAGCTGTTTTTT. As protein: CASSPDRGRAGELFF.